This entry lists 25 T cell receptor beta chains sequenced from one sample in a study of T cells in Graves' hyperthyroidism and ophthalmopathy. RNA transcripts gave rise to amplified TCR beta CDR3 regions. Researchers ran a first-round RT-PCR on the TCR CDR3 using the HTBI primer set. TCRdb re-analysed the multiplex PCR reads in MiXCR, keeping a single row per CDR3 protein. This table holds about 570,000 distinct CDR3 sequences, around 45% found once. The specimen sequenced was peripheral blood or thyroid tissue (not recorded which). These TCRs come from an adult woman with Graves' disease, either hyperthyroidism or ophthalmopathy (not recorded which).

The sample holds one count of this clonotype. The V call is TRBV20-1, the J call TRBJ1-1, with D maybe TRBD1 (5 bases). The CDR3 runs to 14 residues. Per the germline V gene, CDR1 is DFQATT and CDR2 is SNEGSKA (reference sequence). V lost 2 bases to trimming and J lost 11 bases, with 21 bases between them. DNA of the CDR3: TGCAGTGCTAGAACCCCGGACACCGAAGCGGGGGCTTTCTTT. Its protein product is CSARTPDTEAGAFF.

V usage is TRBV20-1 and J usage is TRBJ2-5, with D perhaps TRBD1 (5 bases). The CDR3 sequence is 13 residues long. Per the germline V gene, CDR1 is DFQATT and CDR2 is SNEGSKA (reference sequence). V was cut by 0 bases and J by 5 bases, with 10 bases left in between. The CDR3: CSARDQGTETQYF. CDR3 DNA: TGCAGTGCTAGAGACCAGGGAACGGAGACCCAGTACTTC.

The sample holds many counts of this clonotype. The chain couples TRBV7-9 to TRBJ1-2; D is uncertain. Germline-derived CDR1 and CDR2 are SEHNR and FQNEAQ (reference sequence). This CDR3 comprises 17 residues. V was shortened by 1 base and J by 2 bases, with 17 bases between the two germline ends. DNA of the CDR3: TGTGCCAGCAGCTTAGGTAGGACGGCCTTCATGAACTATGGCTACACCTTC. Protein: CASSLGRTAFMNYGYTF. Full variable domain (remainder filled in from reference TRBV7-9 and TRBJ1-2): DTGVSQNPRHKITKRGQNVTFRCDPISEHNRLYWYRQTLGQGPEFLTYFQNEAQLEKSRLLSDRFSAERPKGSFSTLEIQRTEQGDSAMYLCASSLGRTAFMNYGYTFGSGTRLTVV.

The V and J genes are TRBV14 and TRBJ2-1; D is perhaps TRBD1 (5 bases). V was trimmed by 3 bases and J by 0 bases, leaving 12 bases between them. This CDR3 has 16 residues. CDR1 is SGHDN and CDR2 is FVKESK in the germline V gene. For the CDR3, the DNA is TGTGCCAGCAGCCACAACTCAGGGCGCTCCTACAATGAGCAGTTCTTC. Its protein product is CASSHNSGRSYNEQFF.

The chain combines TRBV12-3 or TRBV12-4 with TRBJ1-4, with 8 bases that match TRBD1. This CDR3 spans 14 amino acids. V lost 4 bases to trimming and J lost 8 bases; unmatched junction nucleotides: 6. Here the CDR3 reads CASSSDRAEEKLFF. The CDR3 DNA follows: TGTGCCAGCAGTTCGGACAGGGCGGAAGAAAAACTGTTTTTT.

This clonotype has at least ten counts. The chain uses TRBV7-6 and TRBJ1-6; D unresolved. The germline V gene has CDR1 SGHVS and CDR2 FNYEAQ. The CDR3 totals 16 residues. V lost 8 bases and J lost 6, with 20 bases in between. CDR3 residues: CASRRSGALANSPLHF. The CDR3 nucleotides read TGTGCCAGCCGCCGATCGGGTGCCCTCGCTAATTCACCCCTCCACTTT.

V and J are TRBV2 and TRBJ1-5, with a possible D match to TRBD1 (6 bases). The CDR3 loop spans 13 amino acids. V was clipped by 6 bases and J by 8 bases, with 14 bases between them. Germline V CDR1 and CDR2: SNHLY, FYNNEI. The CDR3, as DNA: TGTGCCAGCAGAGCAGGGGAATTGGAGCCCCAGCATTTT. This translates into CASRAGELEPQHF.

This clonotype was recorded at least ten times. The chain employs TRBV7-8 and TRBJ2-2, with TRBD1 identical over 7 bases. Germline V lookup: CDR1 SGHVS, CDR2 FQNEAQ. There are 14 residues in the CDR3. V trimming: 3 bases; J trimming: 6 bases; junction bases outside the gene matches: 4. This CDR3 reads CASSFSTGPGELFF. Here the CDR3 DNA reads TGTGCCAGCAGCTTTTCGACAGGGCCCGGGGAGCTGTTTTTT.

V usage is TRBV12-3 or TRBV12-4 and J usage is TRBJ2-2; TRBD2 is a possible D gene (6 bases). This CDR3 is 12 amino acids long. The V gene lost 11 bases and the J gene lost 7 bases, with 14 bases spanning the gap. The CDR3 protein is CAGSRDFGELFF. CDR3 coding DNA: TGTGCCGGATCCCGGGACTTCGGGGAGCTGTTTTTT.

The V and J genes are TRBV7-9 and TRBJ1-2, with 10 bases matching TRBD1. The CDR3 runs 14 residues. V was pared by 1 base and J by 8 bases, with 4 bases of the junction left unmatched. Germline CDR1 reads SEHNR; CDR2 reads FQNEAQ (reference sequence). CDR3 residues: CASSLDRTGGGYTF. DNA for the CDR3: TGTGCCAGCAGCTTAGATCGGACAGGGGGAGGCTACACCTTC.

The chain carries TRBV5-1 and TRBJ1-3; no firm D call. V lost 4 bases and J lost 5, with 10 bases in between. Per germline, CDR1 SGHRS and CDR2 YFSETQ. This CDR3 has 13 residues. The CDR3, as DNA: TGCGCCAGCAGCCGCCGGGTCCGAAACACCATATATTTT. Translated: CASSRRVRNTIYF.

J is TRBJ2-6 and V is TRBV12-3 or TRBV12-4; D may be TRBD1 (5 bases). The CDR3 loop spans 16 amino acids. Trimming took off 2 bases at V and 2 bases at J, with 10 bases between the two ends. The CDR3 here is CASSLSQGTGANVLTF. The CDR3 DNA reads TGTGCCAGCAGTTTATCTCAGGGCACTGGGGCCAACGTCCTGACTTTC.

This clonotype was picked up a small number of times. The chain is built from TRBV30 and TRBJ2-7; 8 bases fit TRBD2. The CDR3 loop spans 14 amino acids. In germline, CDR1 is GTSNPN, CDR2 SVGIG (reference sequence). With V trimmed by 5 bases and J by 2 bases, 8 bases remained unmatched. CDR3 sequence reads: CAWSPGGVAYEQYF. The CDR3 DNA follows: TGTGCCTGGTCCCCCGGGGGGGTAGCCTACGAGCAGTACTTC.

This chain connects TRBV2 to TRBJ1-4, with D maybe TRBD1 (5 bases). Per germline, CDR1 SNHLY and CDR2 FYNNEI. Trimming removed 7 bases from V and 13 bases from J, with 10 bases in between. The CDR3 contains 10 residues. CDR3 residues: CASTGGRLFF. CDR3 bases: TGTGCCAGCACTGGGGGGAGACTGTTTTTT.

The V call is TRBV20-1, the J call TRBJ2-7; TRBD1 is a possible D gene (7 bases). V was clipped by 8 bases and J by 5 bases, with 13 bases between them. Germline CDR1 is DFQATT and CDR2 is SNEGSKA (reference sequence). This CDR3 comprises 11 residues. CDR3 DNA: TGCAGTCACAGGGGACTCGACGAGCAGTACTTC. Translating it yields CSHRGLDEQYF.

The V and J genes are TRBV6-1 and TRBJ2-5, with D possibly being TRBD1 or TRBD2 (5 bases each). Trimming stripped 0 bases from V and 5 bases from J, with 10 bases between. Per the germline V gene, CDR1 is MNHNS and CDR2 is SASEGT. The CDR3 runs 14 residues. CDR3 protein: CASSEAGTLETQYF. CDR3 nucleotide sequence: TGTGCCAGCAGTGAAGCGGGGACGCTGGAGACCCAGTACTTC.

The chain uses TRBV7-2 and TRBJ1-1; possibly TRBD1 for D (6 bases). The length of the CDR3 is 12 residues. V was shortened by 5 bases and J by 9 bases, with 13 bases between the two germline ends. CDR1 SGHTA and CDR2 FQGNSA come from the germline V gene. The CDR3 reads CASSLQGGKAFF. The CDR3 nucleotides read TGTGCCAGCAGCCTACAGGGAGGCAAAGCTTTCTTT.

The table lists this clonotype with a few counts. This chain uses TRBV24-1 with TRBJ1-1, with 8 bases identical to TRBD1. The CDR3 covers 14 residues. CDR1 KGHDR and CDR2 SFDVKD come from the germline V gene. V lost 4 bases to trimming and J lost 4 bases; unmatched junction nucleotides: 4. The CDR3 DNA is TGTGCCACCAGTGACTCGGACAGGGTCACTGAAGCTTTCTTT. Its protein is CATSDSDRVTEAFF.

This clonotype was recorded once. The CDR3 sequence is CSLQGNQETQYF. In DNA, the CDR3 is TGCAGCTTGCAGGGAAACCAAGAGACCCAGTACTTC. The chain joins TRBV29-1 to TRBJ2-5, with D maybe TRBD1 (5 bases). The length of the CDR3 is 12 residues. The germline V gene encodes CDR1 SQVTM and CDR2 ANQGSEA. Trimming took 8 bases from V and 0 from J, leaving 10 bases between them.

As to this clonotype: At one of its ends the junction is not consistent with the germline gene, which may arise from a read error. This chain connects TRBV7-9 to TRBJ1-2, with D hard to call. CDR3 size: 17 residues. From germline, CDR1 is SEHNR and CDR2 FQNEAQ (reference sequence). In DNA form, the CDR3 reads TGTGTCAGCAGCTTAGCGATTTTGGAGAGACGGAACTATGGCTACACCTTC. Protein product: CVSSLAILERRNYGYTF.

This clonotype was counted many times. The rearrangement uses TRBV5-1 and TRBJ1-1; 8 bases are a match to TRBD1. This CDR3 comprises 15 residues. The V gene end was trimmed by 4 bases and the J gene end by 5 bases; junction bases not matched to a gene: 10. From germline, CDR1 is SGHRS and CDR2 YFSETQ. CDR3 DNA sequence: TGCGCCAGCAGCGCTGTACAGGGGGGAGGTACTGAAGCTTTCTTT. It translates to CASSAVQGGGTEAFF.

The table lists this clonotype with a few counts. The J gene is TRBJ2-7, the V gene TRBV7-9; tentatively, D is TRBD1 (6 bases). Germline CDR1 and CDR2: SEHNR and FQNEAQ (reference sequence). V lost 1 base to trimming and J lost 1 base, with 11 bases between them. This CDR3 is 15 amino acids long. The CDR3 is CASSLEDSRSYEQYF. The DNA for the CDR3 is TGTGCCAGCAGCTTAGAGGACAGTCGATCCTACGAGCAGTACTTC.

This clonotype was seen repeatedly, ten times or more. The gene calls are TRBV2 and TRBJ1-2, with TRBD1 as a possible D gene (6 bases). The CDR3 loop spans 12 amino acids. V was trimmed by 10 bases and J by 4 bases, leaving 13 bases between them. Looked up from germline, CDR1 is SNHLY and CDR2 is FYNNEI. DNA for the CDR3: TGTGCCAACAACAGGGAACCCTATGGCTACACCTTC. It encodes CANNREPYGYTF.

This clonotype was detected a few times. The chain has TRBV7-8 and TRBJ1-5; 10 bases agree with TRBD1. The V gene's germline CDR1 is SGHVS and CDR2 FQNEAQ. V was clipped by 5 bases and J by 5 bases; unmatched bases: 9. The CDR3 spans 16 residues. The DNA of the CDR3 is TGTGCCAGCAGCCTAAGGGACAGGGGAGGGCATCAGCCCCAGCATTTT. It yields the protein CASSLRDRGGHQPQHF. Based on the CDR3 plus reference TRBV7-8 and TRBJ1-5, the full variable domain is GAGVSQSPRYKVAKRGQDVALRCDPISGHVSLFWYQQALGQGPEFLTYFQNEAQLDKSGLPSDRFFAERPEGSVSTLKIQRTQQEDSAVYLCASSLRDRGGHQPQHFGDGTRLSIL.

The chain joins TRBV2 to TRBJ1-6; 9 nucleotides match TRBD1. Germline values: CDR1 SNHLY, CDR2 FYNNEI. Germline trimming cut 6 bases from V and 6 bases from J; bases unmatched to any gene: 12. This CDR3 comprises 17 residues. CDR3: CASSSDRGHDSNSPLHF. The CDR3 DNA is TGTGCCAGCAGCTCGGACAGGGGCCATGACAGTAATTCACCCCTCCACTTT. Combining the CDR3 with reference TRBV2 and TRBJ1-6 gives the whole variable domain EPEVTQTPSHQVTQMGQEVILRCVPISNHLYFYWYRQILGQKVEFLVSFYNNEISEKSEIFDDQFSVERPDGSNFTLKIRSTKLEDSAMYFCASSSDRGHDSNSPLHFGNGTRLTVT.